These 10 T cell receptor beta chains share one sample of origin, sequenced in a study of blood T cell repertoires in COVID-19. Here immunoSEQ multiplex PCR was the method, and the copy in TCRdb shows in-frame clones only, minus some. The repertoire has 25,000 to 35,000 clones, just over 90% of them found once; the top ten carry roughly 2.3%. Sequencing input: peripheral blood. The receptor set was obtained from a man aged 50 to 59 with active COVID-19.

The chain uses TRBV2 and TRBJ1-4; TRBD1 matches 8 bases. After removal of 5 bases from V and 5 bases from J, the junction contained 7 bases not matched to a gene. Germline V gene lookup returns CDR1 SNHLY and CDR2 FYNNEI. The CDR3 covers 15 residues. CDR3 sequence (DNA): TGTGCCAGCAGTTTAACAGGGGGGCCCAATGAAAAACTGTTTTTT. Amino acids: CASSLTGGPNEKLFF.

The gene calls are TRBV27 and TRBJ2-3, with 11 bases matching TRBD2. CDR1 is MNHEY and CDR2 is SMNVEV in the germline V gene (reference sequence). CDR3 size: 14 residues. J was trimmed by 4 bases and V by 6 bases; bases with no gene match: 3. In nucleotides, the CDR3 is TGTGCCAGCAGGTTTAGCGGGAGGGCAGATACGCAGTATTTT. Translation gives CASRFSGRADTQYF.

The CDR3 bases are TGTGCCAGCAGCGTGGGGGACAGAGTTCTGGCTGGGCCCCAGCATTTT. Encoded protein: CASSVGDRVLAGPQHF. The chain has TRBV9 and TRBJ1-5; 7 positions match TRBD1. The V segment lost 2 bases and the J segment 9 bases; nucleotides outside the gene matches: 14. Looked up from germline, CDR1 is SGDLS and CDR2 is YYNGEE. The CDR3 is 16 residues long. The full variable domain, in which reference TRBV9 and TRBJ1-5 provide the parts outside the CDR3, is DSGVTQTPKHLITATGQRVTLRCSPRSGDLSVYWYQQSLDQGLQFLIQYYNGEERAKGNILERFSAQQFPDLHSELNLSSLELGDSALYFCASSVGDRVLAGPQHFGDGTRLSIL.

The gene calls are TRBV5-1 and TRBJ2-7, with 12 bases matching TRBD2. The J segment lost 4 bases and the V segment lost 3 bases, leaving 8 bases of the junction unmatched. Germline V gene lookup returns CDR1 SGHRS and CDR2 YFSETQ. This CDR3 comprises 16 residues. The DNA of the CDR3 is TGCGCCAGCAGCTCTATCCTAGCGGGAGGGCCATACGAGCAGTACTTC. Protein: CASSSILAGGPYEQYF.

The chain uses TRBV12-3 or TRBV12-4 and TRBJ1-1; D is unresolved. The V and J ends lost 7 bases and 5 bases respectively, with 11 bases between them. The CDR3 has 12 residues. The CDR3 DNA reads TGTGCCAGCAACGACCGGGTGACTGAAGCTTTCTTT. Its translation is CASNDRVTEAFF.

The chain employs TRBV5-6 and TRBJ1-6; D may be TRBD1 (5 bases). CDR1 SGHDT and CDR2 YYEEEE come from the germline V gene. V dropped 0 bases and J dropped 3 bases, with 10 bases sitting between them. The CDR3 consists of 16 residues. CDR3 amino acids: CASSLVQGLYNSPLHF. CDR3 DNA: TGTGCCAGCAGCTTGGTGCAGGGCCTCTATAATTCACCCCTCCACTTT. Full variable domain (outside the CDR3, taken from reference TRBV5-6 and TRBJ1-6): DAGVTQSPTHLIKTRGQQVTLRCSPKSGHDTVSWYQQALGQGPQFIFQYYEEEERQRGNFPDRFSGHQFPNYSSELNVNALLLGDSALYLCASSLVQGLYNSPLHFGNGTRLTVT.

The chain uses TRBV18 and TRBJ2-3; perhaps TRBD1 as D (6 bases). There are 13 residues in the CDR3. Germline CDR1 KGHSH, CDR2 LQKENI. V dropped 6 bases and J dropped 6 bases, with 13 bases sitting between them. The CDR3 spells CASSREQGDTQYF. The CDR3 DNA reads as TGTGCCAGCTCGCGCGAGCAGGGGGATACGCAGTATTTT.

The chain joins TRBV2 to TRBJ2-7, with D possibly being TRBD1 (6 bases). The CDR3 length is 15 residues. Germline values: CDR1 SNHLY, CDR2 FYNNEI. V lost 0 bases and J lost 3, with 12 bases in between. DNA for the CDR3: TGTGCCAGCAGTGAAGCGCCACAGGGTAGCTACGAGCAGTACTTC. It translates to CASSEAPQGSYEQYF. Looking up the rest from reference TRBV2 and TRBJ2-7 gives the full variable domain: EPEVTQTPSHQVTQMGQEVILRCVPISNHLYFYWYRQILGQKVEFLVSFYNNEISEKSEIFDDQFSVERPDGSNFTLKIRSTKLEDSAMYFCASSEAPQGSYEQYFGPGTRLTVT.

The rearrangement uses TRBV18 and TRBJ2-7; TRBD1 matches at 9 bases. The CDR3 runs 15 residues. Germline values: CDR1 KGHSH, CDR2 LQKENI. Trimming at V came to 8 bases and at J to 1 base, leaving 9 bases not matched to a gene. CDR3 amino acids: CASQATTGGSYEQYF. As DNA, the CDR3 is TGTGCCAGCCAGGCCACGACAGGGGGGTCCTACGAGCAGTACTTC.

The chain links TRBV2 to TRBJ1-6; D remains unclear. This CDR3 comprises 13 residues. Germline lookup yields CDR1 SNHLY and CDR2 FYNNEI. Trimming left V 5 bases short and J 13 bases short, with 15 bases between. The CDR3 region has the DNA TGTGCCAGCAGTCTTACAGAAGGGAGTCCCCTCCACTTT. This sequence encodes CASSLTEGSPLHF.